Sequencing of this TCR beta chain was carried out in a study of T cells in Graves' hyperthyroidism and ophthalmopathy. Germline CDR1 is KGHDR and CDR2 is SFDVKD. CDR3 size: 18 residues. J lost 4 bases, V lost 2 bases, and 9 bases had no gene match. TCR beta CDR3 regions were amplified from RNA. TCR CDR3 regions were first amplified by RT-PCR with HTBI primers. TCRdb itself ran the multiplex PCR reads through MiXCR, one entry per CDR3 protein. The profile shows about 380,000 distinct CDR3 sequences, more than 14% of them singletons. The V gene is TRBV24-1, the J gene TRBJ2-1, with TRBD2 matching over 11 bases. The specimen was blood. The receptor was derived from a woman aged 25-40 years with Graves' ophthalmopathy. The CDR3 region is CATSDWASGGTSYNEQFF. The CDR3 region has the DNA TGTGCCACCAGTGATTGGGCTAGCGGGGGGACATCTTACAATGAGCAGTTCTTC.